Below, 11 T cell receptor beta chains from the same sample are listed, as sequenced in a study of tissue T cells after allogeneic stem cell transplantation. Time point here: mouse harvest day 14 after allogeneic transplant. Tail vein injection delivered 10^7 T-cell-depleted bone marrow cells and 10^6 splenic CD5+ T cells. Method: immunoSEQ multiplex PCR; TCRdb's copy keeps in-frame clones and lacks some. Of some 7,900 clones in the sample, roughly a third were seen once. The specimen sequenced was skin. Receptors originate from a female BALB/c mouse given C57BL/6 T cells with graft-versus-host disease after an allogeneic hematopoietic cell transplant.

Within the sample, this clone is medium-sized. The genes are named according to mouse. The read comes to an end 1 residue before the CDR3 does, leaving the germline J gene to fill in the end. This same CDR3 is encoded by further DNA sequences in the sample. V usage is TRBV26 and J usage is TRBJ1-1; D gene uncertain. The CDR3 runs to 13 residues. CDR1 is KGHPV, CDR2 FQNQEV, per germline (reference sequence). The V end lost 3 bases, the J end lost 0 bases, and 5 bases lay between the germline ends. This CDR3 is CASSLGANTEVFF. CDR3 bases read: TGTGCCAGCAGTCTTGGGGCAAACACAGAAGTCTTC.

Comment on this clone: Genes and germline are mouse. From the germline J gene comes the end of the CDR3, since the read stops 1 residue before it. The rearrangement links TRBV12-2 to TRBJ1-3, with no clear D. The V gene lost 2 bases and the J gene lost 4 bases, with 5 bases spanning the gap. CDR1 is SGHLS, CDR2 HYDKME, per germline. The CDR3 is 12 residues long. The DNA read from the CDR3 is TGTGCCAGCTCTCCCTCGGGAAATACGCTCTAT. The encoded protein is CASSPSGNTLY. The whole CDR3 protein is CASSPSGNTLYF. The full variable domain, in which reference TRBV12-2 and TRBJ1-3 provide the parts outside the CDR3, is NSGVVQSPRYIIKGKGERSILKCIPISGHLSVAWYQQTQGQELKFFIQHYDKMERDKGNLPSRFSVQQFDDYHSEMNMSALELEDSAVYFCASSPSGNTLYFGEGSRLIVV.

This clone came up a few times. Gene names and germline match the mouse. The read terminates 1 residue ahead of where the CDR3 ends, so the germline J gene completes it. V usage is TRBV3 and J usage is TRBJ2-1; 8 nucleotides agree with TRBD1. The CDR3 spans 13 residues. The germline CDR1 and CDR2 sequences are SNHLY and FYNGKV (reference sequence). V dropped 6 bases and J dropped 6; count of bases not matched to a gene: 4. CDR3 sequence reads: CASRRQGSAEQFF. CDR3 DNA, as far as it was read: TGTGCCAGCAGACGACAGGGGAGTGCTGAGCAGTTC.

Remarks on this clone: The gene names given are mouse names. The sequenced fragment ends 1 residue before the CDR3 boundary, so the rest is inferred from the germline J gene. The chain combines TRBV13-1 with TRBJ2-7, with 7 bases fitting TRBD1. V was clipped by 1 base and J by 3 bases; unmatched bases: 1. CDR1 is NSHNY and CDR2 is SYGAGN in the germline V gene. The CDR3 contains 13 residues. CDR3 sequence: CASSDSGGYEQYF. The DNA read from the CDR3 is TGTGCCAGCAGTGATTCAGGGGGCTATGAACAGTAC.

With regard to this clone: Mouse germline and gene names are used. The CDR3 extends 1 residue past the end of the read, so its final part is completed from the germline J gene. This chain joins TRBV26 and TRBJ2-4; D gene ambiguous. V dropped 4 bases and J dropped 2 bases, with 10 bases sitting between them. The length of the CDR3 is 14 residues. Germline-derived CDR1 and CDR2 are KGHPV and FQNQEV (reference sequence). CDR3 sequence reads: CASSPLGYQNTLYF. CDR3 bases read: TGTGCCAGCAGTCCCTTGGGCTATCAAAACACCTTGTAC.

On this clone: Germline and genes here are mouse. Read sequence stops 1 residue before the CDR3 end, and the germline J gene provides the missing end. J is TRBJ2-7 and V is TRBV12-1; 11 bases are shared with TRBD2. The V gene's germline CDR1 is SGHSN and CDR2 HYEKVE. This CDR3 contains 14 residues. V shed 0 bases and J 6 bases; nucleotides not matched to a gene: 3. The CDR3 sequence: CASSLGDWGFEQYF. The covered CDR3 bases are TGTGCCAGCTCTCTCGGGGACTGGGGGTTTGAACAGTAC.

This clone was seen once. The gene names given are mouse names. CDR3 in amino acids: CSSVRDTNERLFF. CDR3 bases read: TGCTCCAGCGTCCGGGACACCAACGAAAGATTATTT. The rearrangement joins TRBV23 to TRBJ1-4; no DNA check was done on the table's D call, TRBD1. The CDR3 end lies 1 residue beyond the end of the read and is filled in from the germline J gene. This CDR3 is built from 13 residues. The germline gives CDR1 KGHTA, CDR2 FQNQQP.

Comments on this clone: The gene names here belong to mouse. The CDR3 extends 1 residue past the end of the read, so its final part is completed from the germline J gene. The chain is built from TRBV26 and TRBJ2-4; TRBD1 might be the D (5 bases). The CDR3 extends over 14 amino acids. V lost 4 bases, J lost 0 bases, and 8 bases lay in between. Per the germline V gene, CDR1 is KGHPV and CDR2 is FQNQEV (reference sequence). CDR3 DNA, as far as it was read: TGTGCCAGCAGTCGCACAGGTAGTCAAAACACCTTGTAC. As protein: CASSRTGSQNTLY. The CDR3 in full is CASSRTGSQNTLYF.

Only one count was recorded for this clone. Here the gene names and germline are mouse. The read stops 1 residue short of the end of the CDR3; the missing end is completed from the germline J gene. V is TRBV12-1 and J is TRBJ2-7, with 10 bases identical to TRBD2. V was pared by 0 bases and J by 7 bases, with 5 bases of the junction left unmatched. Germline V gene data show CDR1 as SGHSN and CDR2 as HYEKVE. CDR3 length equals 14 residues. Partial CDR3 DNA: TGTGCCAGCTCTCTCGACTGGGGGGCGGGGGAACAGTAC. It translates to CASSLDWGAGEQY. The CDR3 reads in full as CASSLDWGAGEQYF.

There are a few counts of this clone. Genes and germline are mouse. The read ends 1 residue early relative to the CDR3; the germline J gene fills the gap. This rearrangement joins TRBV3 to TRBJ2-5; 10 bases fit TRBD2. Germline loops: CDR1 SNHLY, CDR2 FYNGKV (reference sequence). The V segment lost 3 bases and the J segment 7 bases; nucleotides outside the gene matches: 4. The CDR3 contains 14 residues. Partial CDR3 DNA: TGTGCCAGCAGCTTCCTGGGGGGGCAAAACACCCAGTAC. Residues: CASSFLGGQNTQY. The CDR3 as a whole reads CASSFLGGQNTQYF.

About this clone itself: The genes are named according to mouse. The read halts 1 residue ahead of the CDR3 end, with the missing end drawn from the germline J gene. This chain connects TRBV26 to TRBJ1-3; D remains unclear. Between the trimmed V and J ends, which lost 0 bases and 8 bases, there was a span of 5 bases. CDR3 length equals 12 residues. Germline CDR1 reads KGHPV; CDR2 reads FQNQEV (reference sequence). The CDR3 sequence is CASSLSGYTLYF. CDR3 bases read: TGTGCCAGCAGTCTGTCGGGGTATACGCTCTAT.